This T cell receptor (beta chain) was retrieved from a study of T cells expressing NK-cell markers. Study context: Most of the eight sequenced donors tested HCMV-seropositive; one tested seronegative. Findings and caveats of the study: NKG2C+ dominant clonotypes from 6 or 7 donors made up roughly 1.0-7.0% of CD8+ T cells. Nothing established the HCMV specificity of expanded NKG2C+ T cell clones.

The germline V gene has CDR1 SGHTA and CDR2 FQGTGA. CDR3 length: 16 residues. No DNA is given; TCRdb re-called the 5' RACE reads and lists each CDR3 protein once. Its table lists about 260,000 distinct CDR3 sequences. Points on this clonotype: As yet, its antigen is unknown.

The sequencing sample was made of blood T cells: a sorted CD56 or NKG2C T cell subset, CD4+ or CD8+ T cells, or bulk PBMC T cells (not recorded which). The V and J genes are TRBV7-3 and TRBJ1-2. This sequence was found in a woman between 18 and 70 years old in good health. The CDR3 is CASSLTARPSLYGYTF.